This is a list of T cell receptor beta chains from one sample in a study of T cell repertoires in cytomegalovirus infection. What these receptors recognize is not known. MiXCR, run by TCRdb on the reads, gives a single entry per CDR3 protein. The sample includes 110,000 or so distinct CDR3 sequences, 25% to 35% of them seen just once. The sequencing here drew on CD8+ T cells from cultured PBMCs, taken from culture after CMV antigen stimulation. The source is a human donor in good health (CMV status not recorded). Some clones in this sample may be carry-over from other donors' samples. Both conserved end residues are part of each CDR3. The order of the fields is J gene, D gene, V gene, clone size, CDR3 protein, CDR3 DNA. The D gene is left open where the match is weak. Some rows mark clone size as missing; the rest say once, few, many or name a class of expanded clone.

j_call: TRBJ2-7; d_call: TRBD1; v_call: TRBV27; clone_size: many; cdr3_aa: CASSLGGQGFYEQYF; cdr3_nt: TGTGCCAGCAGTTTAGGAGGACAGGGGTTCTACGAGCAGTACTTC
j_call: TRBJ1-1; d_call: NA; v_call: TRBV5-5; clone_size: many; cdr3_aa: CASSLETENTEAFF; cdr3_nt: TGTGCCAGCAGCTTGGAGACAGAGAACACTGAAGCTTTCTTT
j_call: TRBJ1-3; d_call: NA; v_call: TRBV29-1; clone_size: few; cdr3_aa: CSVSKGNSGNTIYF; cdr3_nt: TGCAGCGTCTCCAAGGGTAACTCTGGAAACACCATATATTTT
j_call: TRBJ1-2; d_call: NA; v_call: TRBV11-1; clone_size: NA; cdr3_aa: CASSLSGTLNYGYTF; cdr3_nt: TGTGCCAGCAGCTTATCCGGGACACTCAACTATGGCTACACCTTC
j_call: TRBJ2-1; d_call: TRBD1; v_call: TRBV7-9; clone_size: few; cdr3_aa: CASSLGQGAQNEQFF; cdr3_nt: TGTGCCAGCAGCTTAGGACAGGGGGCGCAGAATGAGCAGTTCTTC
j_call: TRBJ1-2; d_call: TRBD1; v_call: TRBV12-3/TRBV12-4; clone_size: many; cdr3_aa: CASSPTGMHGYTF; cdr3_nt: TGTGCCAGCAGCCCGACAGGGATGCATGGCTACACCTTC
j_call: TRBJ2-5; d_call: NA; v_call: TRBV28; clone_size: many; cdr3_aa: CASGAGNQETQYF; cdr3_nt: TGTGCCAGCGGGGCAGGGAACCAAGAGACCCAGTACTTC
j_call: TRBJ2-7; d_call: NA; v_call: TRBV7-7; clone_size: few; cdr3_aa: CASSLLAGFSYEQYF; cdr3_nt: TGTGCCAGCAGCTTATTGGCAGGCTTTTCCTACGAGCAGTACTTC
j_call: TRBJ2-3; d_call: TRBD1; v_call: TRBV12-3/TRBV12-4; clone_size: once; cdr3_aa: CASSFFDRGTDTQYF; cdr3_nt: TGTGCCAGCAGTTTTTTCGACAGGGGCACAGATACGCAGTATTTT
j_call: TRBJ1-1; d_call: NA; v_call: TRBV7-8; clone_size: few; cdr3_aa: CASSLYILENTEAFF; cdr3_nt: TGTGCCAGCAGCTTGTACATCCTAGAGAACACTGAAGCTTTCTTT
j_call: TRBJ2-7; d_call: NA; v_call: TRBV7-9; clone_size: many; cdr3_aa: CASSAPEDRPYEQYF; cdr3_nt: TGTGCCAGCAGCGCCCCCGAGGACAGACCCTACGAGCAGTACTTC
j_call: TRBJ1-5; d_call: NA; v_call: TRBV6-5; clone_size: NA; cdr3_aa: CASSPLDGSNQPQHF; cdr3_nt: TGTGCCAGCAGCCCCCTGGACGGTAGCAATCAGCCCCAGCATTTT
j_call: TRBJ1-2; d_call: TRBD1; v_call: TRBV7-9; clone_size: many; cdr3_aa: CASSPGQGVGYTF; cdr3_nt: TGTGCCAGCAGCCCGGGACAGGGGGTAGGCTACACCTTC
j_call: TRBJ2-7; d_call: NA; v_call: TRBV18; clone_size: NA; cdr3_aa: CASSPRRDSSYEQYF; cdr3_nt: TGTGCCAGCTCACCACGGCGGGACAGCTCCTACGAGCAGTACTTC
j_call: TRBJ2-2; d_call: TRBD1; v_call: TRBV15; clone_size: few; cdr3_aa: CATSMGQGDTGELFF; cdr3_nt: TGTGCCACCAGCATGGGACAGGGGGACACCGGGGAGCTGTTTTTT
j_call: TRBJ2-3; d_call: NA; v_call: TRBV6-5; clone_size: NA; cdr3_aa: CASSSRWGGTDTQYF; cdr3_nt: TGTGCCAGCAGTTCCCGGTGGGGGGGCACAGATACGCAGTATTTT
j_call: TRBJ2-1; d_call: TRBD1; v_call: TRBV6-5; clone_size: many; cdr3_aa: CASSRQGGSYNEQFF; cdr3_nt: TGTGCCAGCAGTAGACAGGGTGGCTCCTACAATGAGCAGTTCTTC
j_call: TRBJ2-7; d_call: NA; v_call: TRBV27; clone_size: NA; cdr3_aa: CASSLSPNSYEQYF; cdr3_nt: TGTGCCAGCAGTTTATCTCCCAACTCCTACGAGCAGTACTTC
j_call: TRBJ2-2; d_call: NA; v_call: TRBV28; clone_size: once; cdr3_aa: CASSYGTDYTGELFF; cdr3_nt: TGTGCCAGCAGTTATGGGACGGACTACACCGGGGAGCTGTTTTTT
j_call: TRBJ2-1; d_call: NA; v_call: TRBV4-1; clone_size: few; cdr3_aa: CASSQAAQGGNEQFF; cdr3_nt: TGCGCCAGCAGCCAAGCGGCACAGGGTGGGAATGAGCAGTTCTTC
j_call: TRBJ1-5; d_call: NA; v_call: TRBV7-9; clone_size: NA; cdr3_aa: CASSLFSSTGPLGQPQHF; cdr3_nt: TGTGCCAGCAGCCTGTTCTCTTCGACCGGCCCGTTGGGTCAGCCCCAGCATTTT
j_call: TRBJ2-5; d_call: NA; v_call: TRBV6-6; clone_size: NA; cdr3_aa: CASSYSGAQETQYF; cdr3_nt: TGTGCCAGCAGTTACTCGGGGGCCCAAGAGACCCAGTACTTC
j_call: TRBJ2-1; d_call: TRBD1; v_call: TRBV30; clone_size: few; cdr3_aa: CAWSPGQVREQFF; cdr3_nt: TGTGCCTGGAGTCCGGGACAGGTCCGAGAGCAGTTCTTC
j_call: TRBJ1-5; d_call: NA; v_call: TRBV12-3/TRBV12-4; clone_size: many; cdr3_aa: CASSFLGPESDQPQHF; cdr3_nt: TGTGCCAGCAGTTTCCTAGGACCTGAGTCCGATCAGCCCCAGCATTTT
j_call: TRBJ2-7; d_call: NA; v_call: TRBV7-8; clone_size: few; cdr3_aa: CASSLEWGVDYEQYF; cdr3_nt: TGTGCCAGCAGCTTAGAGTGGGGGGTGGACTACGAGCAGTACTTC
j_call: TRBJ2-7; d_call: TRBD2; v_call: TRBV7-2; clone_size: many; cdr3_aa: CASSPRPGGRYEQYF; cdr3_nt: TGTGCCAGCAGCCCGCGACCGGGGGGGAGGTACGAGCAGTACTTC
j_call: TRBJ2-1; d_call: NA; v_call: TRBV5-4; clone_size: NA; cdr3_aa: CASSPTRSSYNEQFF; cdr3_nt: TGTGCCAGCAGTCCTACTCGAAGCTCCTACAATGAGCAGTTCTTC
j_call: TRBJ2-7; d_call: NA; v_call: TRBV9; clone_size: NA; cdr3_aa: CASSAGAYSYEQYF; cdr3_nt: TGTGCCAGCAGCGCCGGGGCCTACTCCTACGAGCAGTACTTC
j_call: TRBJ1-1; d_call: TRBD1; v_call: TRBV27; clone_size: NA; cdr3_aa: CASSGPTGDSSNTEAFF; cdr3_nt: TGTGCCAGCAGTGGACCGACGGGGGACAGCTCGAACACTGAAGCTTTCTTT
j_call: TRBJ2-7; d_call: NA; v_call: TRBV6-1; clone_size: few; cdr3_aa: CASSEAYAGTGYEQYF; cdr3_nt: TGTGCCAGCAGTGAAGCGTATGCGGGGACTGGGTACGAGCAGTACTTC
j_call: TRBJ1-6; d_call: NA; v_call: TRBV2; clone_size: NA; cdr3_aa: CASRGWVGSPLHF; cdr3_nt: TGTGCCAGCAGAGGCTGGGTTGGATCACCCCTCCACTTT
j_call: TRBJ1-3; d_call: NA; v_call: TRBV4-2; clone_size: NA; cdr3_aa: CASSQGRNTIYF; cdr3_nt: TGTGCCAGCAGCCAGGGCCGAAACACCATATATTTT
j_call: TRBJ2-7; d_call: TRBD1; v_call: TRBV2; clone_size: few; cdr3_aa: CASRGGQGLAYEQYF; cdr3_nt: TGTGCCAGCAGGGGTGGACAGGGACTCGCCTACGAGCAGTACTTC
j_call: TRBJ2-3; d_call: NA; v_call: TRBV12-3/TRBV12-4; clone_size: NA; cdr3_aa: CASSELSTDTQYF; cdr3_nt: TGTGCCAGCAGTGAACTGAGCACAGATACGCAGTATTTT
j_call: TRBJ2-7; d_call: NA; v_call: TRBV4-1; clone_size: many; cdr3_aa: CASSQVLTYEQYF; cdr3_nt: TGCGCCAGCAGCCAAGTACTAACCTACGAGCAGTACTTC
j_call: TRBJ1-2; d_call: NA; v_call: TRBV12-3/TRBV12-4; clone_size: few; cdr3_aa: CASSPSDSYGYTF; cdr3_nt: TGTGCCAGCAGCCCCTCAGATTCCTATGGCTACACCTTC
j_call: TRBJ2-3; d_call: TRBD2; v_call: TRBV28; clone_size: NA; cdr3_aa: CASSTVARLAGITDTQYF; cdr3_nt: TGTGCCAGCAGTACAGTTGCTCGACTAGCGGGGATCACAGATACGCAGTATTTT
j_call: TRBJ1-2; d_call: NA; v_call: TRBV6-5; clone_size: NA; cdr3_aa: CASSSLGPAGGYTF; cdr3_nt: TGTGCCAGCAGCTCTCTAGGACCGGCCGGGGGCTACACCTTC
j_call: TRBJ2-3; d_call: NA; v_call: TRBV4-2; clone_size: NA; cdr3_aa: CASSPFRGGPTDTQYF; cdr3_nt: TGTGCCAGCAGCCCCTTTAGGGGGGGGCCCACAGATACGCAGTATTTT
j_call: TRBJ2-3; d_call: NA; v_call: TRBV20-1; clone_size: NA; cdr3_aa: CSATGGPGDTQYF; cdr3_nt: TGCAGTGCGACGGGGGGCCCGGGAGATACGCAGTATTTT
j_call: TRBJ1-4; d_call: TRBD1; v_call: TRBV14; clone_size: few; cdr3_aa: CASSLRTGKGKLFF; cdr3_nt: TGTGCCAGCAGCCTACGGACAGGGAAGGGAAAACTGTTTTTT
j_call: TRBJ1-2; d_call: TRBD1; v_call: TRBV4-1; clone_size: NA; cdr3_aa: CASSQGVGTGLGYTF; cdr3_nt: TGCGCCAGCAGCCAAGGGGTCGGGACAGGGCTTGGCTACACCTTC
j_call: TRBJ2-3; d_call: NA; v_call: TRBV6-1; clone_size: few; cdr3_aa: CASSEAWGGSPADTQYF; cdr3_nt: TGTGCCAGCAGTGAAGCCTGGGGGGGCAGCCCAGCAGATACGCAGTATTTT
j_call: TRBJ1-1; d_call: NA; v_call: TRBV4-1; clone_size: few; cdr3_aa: CASSQDWYRVITEAFF; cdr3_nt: TGCGCCAGCAGCCAAGACTGGTACAGGGTTATCACTGAAGCTTTCTTT
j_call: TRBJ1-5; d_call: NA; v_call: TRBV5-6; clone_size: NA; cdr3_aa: CASSPRDNNQPQHF; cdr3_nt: TGTGCCAGCAGCCCCCGGGACAACAATCAGCCCCAGCATTTT